Listed here are 7 T cell receptor beta chains from one sample, sequenced in a study of regulatory dendritic cells for organ transplantation. The repertoire was sequenced with immunoSEQ multiplex PCR; TCRdb's copy has only in-frame clones and lacks some. The sample carries around 20,000 clones, approximately 83% recorded once. No antigen has been assigned to these receptors. Sorted subsets were CFSE-labeled and cultured roughly five days with allogeneic dendritic cells. What was sequenced was naive CD4+ T cells from blood cultured with regulatory dendritic cells. Described subset: CD45RA+ naive T cells. The receptors shown here come from a human donor in good health.

The rearrangement uses TRBV5-1 and TRBJ2-5, with D possibly TRBD1 on 5 matching bases. Trimming took off 3 bases at V and 5 bases at J, with 11 bases between the two ends. This CDR3 spans 13 amino acids. Germline CDR1 reads SGHRS; CDR2 reads YFSETQ. For the CDR3, the DNA is TGCGCCAGCAGCTCCCAGGGTGCGGAGACCCAGTACTTC. The encoded protein is CASSSQGAETQYF.

The J gene is TRBJ1-1, the V gene TRBV15, with D unresolved. V was clipped by 2 bases and J by 1 base, with 8 bases between them. The CDR3 loop spans 14 amino acids. Germline V gene lookup returns CDR1 LNHNV and CDR2 YYDKDF (reference sequence). CDR3 in amino acids: CATSRQVQNTEAFF. The CDR3, as DNA: TGTGCCACCAGCAGACAAGTACAGAACACTGAAGCTTTCTTT.

This clone was counted once. This chain uses TRBV6-5 with TRBJ2-1; weak D call: TRBD1 (5 bases). Between the trimmed V and J ends, which lost 8 bases and 6 bases, there was a span of 14 bases. CDR1 and CDR2 from the germline V gene are MNHEY and SVGAGI. The CDR3 has 13 residues. The chain's CDR3 is CASRWGTGNEQFF. DNA for the CDR3: TGTGCCAGCCGTTGGGGCACGGGCAATGAGCAGTTCTTC.

V is TRBV5-1 and J is TRBJ2-7; D remains ambiguous. The CDR3 consists of 14 residues. Looked up from germline, CDR1 is SGHRS and CDR2 is YFSETQ. V was trimmed by 4 bases and J by 0 bases, leaving 11 bases between them. CDR3 bases: TGCGCCAGCAGCATTCAAAGTAGCTCCTACGAGCAGTACTTC. Encoded protein: CASSIQSSSYEQYF.

The chain links TRBV2 to TRBJ2-7, with D perhaps TRBD2 (6 bases). The CDR3 is made up of 14 amino acids. V was pared by 7 bases and J by 3 bases, with 16 bases between. The germline gives CDR1 SNHLY, CDR2 FYNNEI. The CDR3 is CASIGEEGFYEQYF. CDR3 in DNA: TGTGCCAGCATTGGGGAGGAAGGGTTCTACGAGCAGTACTTC.

The chain is built from TRBV30 and TRBJ2-7; D may be TRBD2 (5 bases). The CDR3 is 12 amino acids. V gave up 2 bases and J gave up 7 bases, with 12 bases separating them. Germline V lookup: CDR1 GTSNPN, CDR2 SVGIG (reference sequence). CDR3 sequence reads: CAWSSTPGEQYF. CDR3 DNA sequence: TGTGCCTGGAGTTCAACCCCGGGAGAGCAGTACTTC.

CDR3 in DNA: TGTGCCAGTAGTATTCGGGTCCGCGGGGGGGTGAACACTGAAGCTTTCTTT. This encodes CASSIRVRGGVNTEAFF. The chain combines TRBV19 with TRBJ1-1; D is possibly TRBD1 (5 bases). Germline V gene sequence: CDR1 LNHDA, CDR2 SQIVND (reference sequence). The CDR3 runs to 17 residues. The germline V and J ends were trimmed by 3 bases and 0 bases, with 17 bases remaining between them.